This TCR beta chain is drawn from a study of blood T cell repertoires in COVID-19. TCRdb's copy holds only in-frame clones and misses some; the assay was immunoSEQ multiplex PCR. The sample has about 500,000 clones, about nine tenths seen once. The TCR sequence derives from a woman between 18 and 29 years old who had recovered from COVID-19. Sample: PBMCs or T cells enriched from blood (not recorded which).

The CDR3 DNA reads as TGTGCCAGCAGTGACTCGAGTGGCTATGGCTACACCTTC. Its protein product is CASSDSSGYGYTF. The rearrangement uses TRBV6-4 and TRBJ1-2; D not resolved. CDR1 and CDR2 (germline): MRHNA, SNTAGT. CDR3 length: 13 amino acids. Trimming cost V 0 bases and J 4 bases, with 6 bases left between them.